These 8 T cell receptor beta chains originate from one sample sequenced in a study of cytomegalovirus exposure and HLA in healthy donors. 60 Vbeta and 13 Jbeta primers were used in PCR. Data came from immunoSEQ multiplex PCR; TCRdb stores just in-frame clones and leaves some out. The data contain 100,000 to 150,000 clones, about 10% of them singletons. The sample was PBMCs. These receptors all stem from a woman under 30 in good health and CMV-seropositive.

With regard to this clone: At one end the junction does not follow the germline gene, possibly because of a read error. The chain joins TRBV15 to TRBJ2-1; D is perhaps TRBD2 (5 bases). The CDR3 contains 12 residues. Germline assignment: CDR1 LNHNV and CDR2 YYDKDF (reference sequence). CDR3 in amino acids: CATSRDSRDGIF. DNA of the CDR3: TGTGCCACCAGCAGAGATAGTCGGGATGGGATCTTC.

This clone was observed a handful of times. The CDR3 protein is CASSQAGSGDTEAFF. In nucleotides, the CDR3 is TGTGCCAGCAGCCAAGCTGGTTCGGGTGACACTGAAGCTTTCTTT. This chain connects TRBV14 to TRBJ1-1, with D uncertain. The CDR3 consists of 15 residues. Trimming took 1 base from V and 3 from J, leaving 12 bases between them. Per germline, CDR1 SGHDN and CDR2 FVKESK. Drawing the rest from reference TRBV14 and TRBJ1-1, the complete variable domain is EAGVTQFPSHSVIEKGQTVTLRCDPISGHDNLYWYRRVMGKEIKFLLHFVKESKQDESGMPNNRFLAERTGGTYSTLKVQPAELEDSGVYFCASSQAGSGDTEAFFGQGTRLTVV.

This clone was seen more than once but under ten times. The genes are TRBV10-3 and TRBJ1-3; D is ambiguous. Germline CDR1 is ENHRY and CDR2 is SYGVKD. CDR3 length: 15 amino acids. V was trimmed by 6 bases and J by 0 bases, leaving 12 bases between them. In DNA form, the CDR3 reads TGTGCCATCAGCTTACAGATCAGCTCTGGAAACACCATATATTTT. Protein: CAISLQISSGNTIYF.

The table lists this clone with a few counts. This rearrangement joins TRBV2 to TRBJ2-3, with 9 bases that match TRBD1. CDR1 and CDR2 from the germline V gene are SNHLY and FYNNEI. The CDR3 is 18 amino acids. Trimming took 3 bases from V and 2 from J; bases not matched to a gene: 12. For the CDR3, the DNA is TGTGCCAGCAGTGATAAAGGTCCGACAGGGGGGCCCACAGATACGCAGTATTTT. Encoded protein: CASSDKGPTGGPTDTQYF. The whole variable domain, filled in from reference TRBV2 and TRBJ2-3, reads EPEVTQTPSHQVTQMGQEVILRCVPISNHLYFYWYRQILGQKVEFLVSFYNNEISEKSEIFDDQFSVERPDGSNFTLKIRSTKLEDSAMYFCASSDKGPTGGPTDTQYFGPGTRLTVL.

This clone turned up a few times. V gene TRBV5-4 combines with J gene TRBJ2-7, with 7 bases that match TRBD2. This CDR3 contains 14 residues. Trimming removed 0 bases from V and 7 bases from J; junction bases left unmatched: 7. Germline CDR1 SGHNT, CDR2 YYREEE (reference sequence). CDR3 region: CASSLDQFGGEQYF. CDR3 DNA sequence: TGTGCCAGCAGCTTGGACCAATTCGGGGGGGAGCAGTACTTC.

This clone has more than one count but fewer than ten. This chain joins TRBV7-2 and TRBJ2-2; TRBD1 is a possible D gene (5 bases). This CDR3 comprises 16 residues. The V end was cut by 5 bases, the J end by 6 bases, with 19 bases between. The germline CDR1 and CDR2 sequences are SGHTA and FQGNSA. CDR3 sequence reads: CASSLKPKGLSGELFF. The CDR3 region has the DNA TGTGCCAGCAGCCTAAAACCTAAGGGGCTTTCCGGGGAGCTGTTTTTT. Variable domain in full (rest from reference TRBV7-2 and TRBJ2-2): GAGVSQSPSNKVTEKGKDVELRCDPISGHTALYWYRQSLGQGLEFLIYFQGNSAPDKSGLPSDRFSAERTGGSVSTLTIQRTQQEDSAVYLCASSLKPKGLSGELFFGEGSRLTVL.

This clone was seen only a few times. CDR3 coding DNA: TGTGCCATCAGTGAGAACCGGGAACAAGATACGCAGTATTTT. Amino acids: CAISENREQDTQYF. The chain links TRBV10-3 to TRBJ2-3, with D perhaps matching TRBD2 (5 bases). The CDR3 has 14 residues. V was pared by 2 bases and J by 5 bases, with 11 bases between. Germline assignment: CDR1 ENHRY and CDR2 SYGVKD.

The J gene is TRBJ2-3, the V gene TRBV7-3; tentative D call: TRBD2 (7 bases). V was shortened by 5 bases and J by 1 base, with 28 bases between the two germline ends. Germline-derived CDR1 and CDR2 are SGHTA and FQGTGA. This CDR3 comprises 20 residues. CDR3 sequence (DNA): TGTGCCAGCAGCAATAGGGGGGGACGTCTCGATATTTATGGCACAGATACGCAGTATTTT. The encoded protein is CASSNRGGRLDIYGTDTQYF.